This T cell receptor (beta chain) was identified in a study of PD-1 blockade in classical Hodgkin lymphoma. V lost 6 bases to trimming and J lost 2 bases; unmatched junction nucleotides: 6. CDR3 length: 13 amino acids. Germline CDR1 and CDR2: SQVTM and ANQGSEA. This table comes from immunoSEQ multiplex PCR, and its TCRdb copy is limited to in-frame clones, with some not included. There are about 29,000 clones in the sample; about 85% occur only once, and roughly 2.3% lies in the top ten. Patients all relapsed after autologous stem cell transplantation, and there was variation in brentuximab vedotin exposure. Purification of CD4+ T cells from thawed PBMCs was achieved by magnetic negative selection.

The chain uses TRBV29-1 and TRBJ2-7, with 8 bases identical to TRBD2. The TCR comes from a human donor with classical Hodgkin lymphoma. The sequences come from CD4+ T cells from blood, collected at baseline. CDR3 DNA: TGCAGCGTCCGACTAGCGCCCACCTACGAGCAGTACTTC. Translation: CSVRLAPTYEQYF.